The TCR beta chain under discussion was sequenced for a study of blood T cell repertoires in COVID-19. Background on the study: The cDNA or gDNA used as material had been derived from T cells, B-cell-depleted T cells, or PBMCs.

Per the authors' pipeline: Amplification of reference gene primers provided the estimated nucleated cell counts. Sequenced by immunoSEQ multiplex PCR; TCRdb stores in-frame clones only, minus some. D and trimming were read from the DNA, whereas the V and J calls and clone size are those reported in that table. The table lists a few hundred thousand clones, just over 85% of them singletons. Grouping used clinical history reported by participants in a survey and questionnaire. Cohort 3 recovered donors had two negative PCRs, clearance, or symptom resolution. This CDR3 region has 16 residues. CDR1 MGHRA and CDR2 YSYEKL come from the germline V gene. V trimming: 2 bases; J trimming: 1 base; junction bases outside the gene matches: 5.

The chain employs TRBV4-1 and TRBJ2-7; 10 bases agree with TRBD2. Specimen: PBMCs or T cells enriched from blood (not recorded which). This TCR derives from a woman younger than 30 who had recovered from COVID-19. The CDR3 DNA sequence: TGCGCCAGCAGCCAACCCACTAGCGGGAAGTCCTACGAGCAGTACTTC. This gives the protein CASSQPTSGKSYEQYF.